This T cell receptor (beta chain) was captured by sequencing in a study of T cells in Graves' hyperthyroidism and ophthalmopathy. Whole-study results and caveats: Patients with ophthalmopathy were separated from those with stable hyperthyroidism by a 13 V-J model. Blood also contained most expanded thyroid clonotypes above 0.001.

On this clonotype itself: Its target is unknown.

Regions amplified from RNA transcripts were the TCR beta CDR3 regions. An initial round of RT-PCR targeting the TCR CDR3 relied on the HTBI primer set. TCRdb passed the multiplex PCR reads through MiXCR, listing each CDR3 protein once. This table holds 350,000 to 400,000 distinct CDR3 sequences, under 15% found once. Subjects aged 18 to 65 presented with newly diagnosed hyperthyroidism of less than 2 months' duration. Patients with uncontrolled infections, other autoimmune diseases, pregnancy or lactation were excluded. This CDR3 comprises 11 residues. V was shortened by 3 bases and J by 10 bases, with 10 bases between the two germline ends. Germline CDR1 is LGHDT and CDR2 is YNNKEL (reference sequence).

The source of this sequence is a woman aged 25 to 39 with Graves' hyperthyroidism. The rearrangement links TRBV3-1 to TRBJ2-7, with no clear D. Sequencing used blood. DNA of the CDR3: TGTGCCAGCAGCCAGGGATATCGACAGTACTTC. This translates into CASSQGYRQYF.